A single T cell receptor beta chain is shown here with its context. The V and J ends lost 5 bases and 0 bases, in that order; junction bases with no gene match: 4. CDR1 and CDR2 from the germline V gene are LNHDA and SQIVND (reference sequence). The CDR3 consists of 15 residues. This sample is part of a study of blood T cell repertoires in COVID-19. Study summary: PBMCs, B-cell-depleted T cells, or T cells provided the cDNA or gDNA that made up the material.

Each participant's cohort was designated according to participant-reported clinical history. Some clones are missing from TCRdb's copy, which holds only in-frame ones; the method was immunoSEQ multiplex PCR. This table has around 250,000 clones, more than 85% appearing once. This receptor was identified in a man aged 35 to 55 who had been exposed to COVID-19. Sequencing was done on a sample of PBMCs or T cells enriched from blood (not recorded which). The rearrangement uses TRBV19 and TRBJ2-1, with 7 bases that match TRBD1. DNA of the CDR3: TGTGCCAGTAGTGTGACAGGGAGCTCCTACAATGAGCAGTTCTTC. This encodes CASSVTGSSYNEQFF.